This is a list of T cell receptor beta chains from one sample in a study of neurological immune-mediated disorders. Each CDR3 protein is one row after TCRdb ran MiXCR on the 5' RACE reads. Of tens of thousands of distinct CDR3 sequences in the sample, roughly 13% were seen once. The source material was PBMCs. These receptors originate from a female donor with HTLV-1-associated myelopathy (HAM/TSP). CDR3s include the opening cysteine and the closing phenylalanine or tryptophan.

TRBV3-1 CASSRYETVNEQFF
TRBV12-3/TRBV12-4 CASSPDRVGEQFF
TRBV9 CASSVGTPFFYEQYF
TRBV7-6 CASSLGGLDTQYF
TRBV10-1 CASSESGTGSTDTQYF
TRBV5-1 CASSFGVTNTGELFF
TRBV7-9 CASSLETSKEFF
TRBV9 CASSGRGGNTGELFF
TRBV5-1 CASSPDGTGYGYTF
TRBV6-9 CASSPQMRGWNTEAFF
TRBV4-1 CASSQPRDRGNEQFF
TRBV7-2 CASSLALGNQPQHF
TRBV5-1 CASSLAPRDTQYF
TRBV10-3 CASQNGAQANQPQHF
TRBV25-1 CASSSGLAGGLDEQFF
TRBV5-1 CASSLEGTPIEEQYF
TRBV7-9 CASSLAARRDILETQYF
TRBV18 CASSPPREDLYGYTF
TRBV9 CASSPIRSGYTF
TRBV7-2 CASSRRESSIIPEKGYTF
TRBV28 CASSLLSRTGDTQYF
TRBV19 CASSGGWASGTQYF
TRBV20-1 CSAPDSRQGRDEQFF
TRBV9 CASSEDGGNQPQHF
TRBV20-1 CSAIGVRDRVSYEQYF
TRBV12-3/TRBV12-4 CASSRQGPICGYTF
TRBV18 CASSPRGGMNTEAFF
TRBV7-9 CASSLILPRETQYF
TRBV7-2 CASSLGGGVPLHF
TRBV5-1 CASSPYRQGRNGELFF
TRBV10-3 CAISDRQGTIYEQYF
TRBV3-1 CASSRSKDRNVNHGYTF
TRBV6-2/TRBV6-3 CASSYSNTGAKNIQYF
TRBV9 CASSPLLGGTGANVLTF
TRBV5-1 CASSLGQGDGYTF
TRBV5-1 CASSSGTRTSSTDTQYF
TRBV10-3 CASSSTGGSGELFF
TRBV4-1 CASSQEGLGGYNEQFF
TRBV9 CASSVSLADTQYF
TRBV20-1 CSARPPDFYNEQFF
TRBV7-2 CASSYNYNEQFF
TRBV5-5 CASSLGRTSGANVLTF
TRBV27 CASSFGFGTDTQYF
TRBV15 CATSTNQTSMYLCASSFRAEGAFF
TRBV25-1 CASSDPRGSGELFF
TRBV5-1 CASRAGIEQYF
TRBV25-1 CASRQRGSGQPQHF
TRBV5-1 CASSLQGRIAGELFF
TRBV29-1 CSVKDTSYEQYF
TRBV7-9 CASSGNRVGVEQFF
TRBV7-2 CASSPVRWEGEAKNIQYF
TRBV20-1 CSATRRGYEQYF
TRBV24-1 CATGPGQQETQYF
TRBV29-1 CSVDFGRNYEQYF
TRBV5-1 CASSLDGSDTQYF
TRBV15 CATSINNRGPGDEQFF
TRBV20-1 CSARMTGRVNTEAFF
TRBV5-1 CASGPLAGGQNEQFF
TRBV10-3 CAISEAGPRHLSTDTQYF